The rows below give T cell receptor beta chains drawn from one sample of a study of blood T cell repertoires in COVID-19. Sequencing was performed with immunoSEQ multiplex PCR; in TCRdb, only in-frame clones are kept and a portion is missing. The repertoire includes some 230,000 clones, around 84% of them detected once, and 5% to 6.5% sits in the top ten. The sequenced sample was peripheral blood. All receptors derive from a woman aged 55-70 years who had recovered from COVID-19. Each CDR3 is given without its conserved first and last residue. The order of the fields is J gene, V gene, CDR3 protein.

TRBJ1-1 TRBV7-3 ASSLLGGTEAF
TRBJ1-5 TRBV12-2 ASRLDQGHRNQPQH
TRBJ2-1 TRBV3-1/TRBV3-2 ASSYYNEQF
TRBJ2-7 TRBV3-1/TRBV3-2 ASSPSGYEQY
TRBJ2-3 TRBV3-1/TRBV3-2 ASSQDQASGGADTQY
TRBJ1-3 TRBV6-5 ASRTLTGNTIY
TRBJ2-1 TRBV11-2 ASRSIAGVESNEQF
TRBJ1-6 TRBV7-9 ASSLDLSPLH
TRBJ2-5 TRBV5-1 ASSGRWRGSQETQY
TRBJ2-3 TRBV7-3 ASSWDRTDTQY
TRBJ2-6 TRBV7-8 ASSFTGPGANVLT
TRBJ2-2 TRBV4-2 ASSLYTGQVTGELF
TRBJ1-1 TRBV12-3/TRBV12-4 ASSPNTEAF
TRBJ2-7 TRBV2 ASRRIVSYEQY
TRBJ2-7 TRBV11-2 ASSQGDSYLSYEQY
TRBJ1-1 TRBV27 ASSALTKTEAF
TRBJ1-2 TRBV6-4 ASTTGTGLGYGYT
TRBJ1-1 TRBV4-1 ASSQVSRGFAKTF
TRBJ2-7 TRBV5-6 ASSSTGGAYEQY
TRBJ1-4 TRBV27 ASKKGREYEKLF
TRBJ2-7 TRBV7-8 ASSLRGRQGEQY
TRBJ2-1 TRBV7-2 ASSSLGGPRNEQF
TRBJ1-6 TRBV15 ATCRGTSRSPLH
TRBJ1-2 TRBV15 ATSSGGYGYT
TRBJ1-2 TRBV3-1/TRBV3-2 ASSVLGQGNGYT
TRBJ2-2 TRBV11-1 ASNLGQETGELF
TRBJ2-1 TRBV2 ASGGSEQF
TRBJ2-7 TRBV5-5 ASSWTGAYEQY
TRBJ1-6 TRBV5-6 ASSHPRGINSPLH
TRBJ1-2 TRBV3-1/TRBV3-2 ASSPVLGRSYGYT
TRBJ2-3 TRBV5-1 ASGRTSGGITDTQY
TRBJ1-1 TRBV6-5 ASSYGGADTEAF
TRBJ1-3 TRBV9 ASSGTGPTGNTIY
TRBJ1-3 TRBV5-5 ASSLGSGGNTIY
TRBJ1-1 TRBV30 AWRRMVNTEAF
TRBJ1-5 TRBV24-1 ATSDPGQPQH
TRBJ2-3 TRBV7-2 ASSLVRYTQY
TRBJ2-7 TRBV3-1/TRBV3-2 ASSVTGGNEQY
TRBJ2-5 TRBV25-1 ASSGLAGGLDGETQY
TRBJ2-7 TRBV10-1 ASSESQGDEQY
TRBJ1-1 TRBV5-1 ASSLSTGTGRLEAF
TRBJ1-4 TRBV4-3 ASSQDRDWEEKLF
TRBJ2-1 TRBV18 ASSPLRGGYNEQF
TRBJ2-7 TRBV5-4 ASSWRQGISEQY
TRBJ1-2 TRBV5-8 ASSSRRDRGKAGYGYT
TRBJ1-6 TRBV4-1 ASSPTGPPLRSPLH
TRBJ2-5 TRBV5-4 ASSLGRGQETQY
TRBJ1-6 TRBV12-3/TRBV12-4 ASSPGGGSPLH
TRBJ2-5 TRBV6-2/TRBV6-3 ASSPGLAAGTGETQY
TRBJ2-1 TRBV7-9 ASSQRGKTYNEQF
TRBJ2-5 TRBV4-1 ASSQVPGGRGETQY
TRBJ1-5 TRBV3-1/TRBV3-2 ASSQGQGYQPQH
TRBJ2-1 TRBV2 AIPASGGWNEQF
TRBJ2-7 TRBV5-1 ASSSVGGASYEQY
TRBJ1-3 TRBV2 ASSSSRSGNTIY